There are many counts of the clone carrying this T cell receptor (beta chain). V shed 6 bases, J shed 5 bases, and the junction held 3 bases outside the gene matches. This CDR3 has 14 amino acids. Germline CDR1 reads ENHRY; CDR2 reads SYGVKD. Hyperthyroidism showing no ophthalmopathy within 18 months of follow-up was stable. Exclusion criteria comprised other autoimmune diseases, uncontrolled infections, pregnancy or lactation in patients. Using RNA transcripts, the TCR beta CDR3 regions were amplified. HTBI primers were used in a first-round RT-PCR, which preceded a second-round multiplex PCR. TCRdb reprocessed the multiplex PCR reads via MiXCR and lists one record per CDR3 protein. This sample has hundreds of thousands of distinct CDR3 sequences, with around 20% found just once. This sample stems from a study of Graves' ophthalmopathy and Graves' hyperthyroidism.

This clonotype originated in a woman under 30 with stable Graves' hyperthyroidism. This rearrangement joins TRBV10-3 to TRBJ2-4; TRBD2 matches at 11 bases. The specimen sequenced was peripheral blood. CDR3 nucleotides: TGTGCCATCAGACCGGGACTAGCGGAAAACATTCAGTACTTC. Protein product: CAIRPGLAENIQYF.